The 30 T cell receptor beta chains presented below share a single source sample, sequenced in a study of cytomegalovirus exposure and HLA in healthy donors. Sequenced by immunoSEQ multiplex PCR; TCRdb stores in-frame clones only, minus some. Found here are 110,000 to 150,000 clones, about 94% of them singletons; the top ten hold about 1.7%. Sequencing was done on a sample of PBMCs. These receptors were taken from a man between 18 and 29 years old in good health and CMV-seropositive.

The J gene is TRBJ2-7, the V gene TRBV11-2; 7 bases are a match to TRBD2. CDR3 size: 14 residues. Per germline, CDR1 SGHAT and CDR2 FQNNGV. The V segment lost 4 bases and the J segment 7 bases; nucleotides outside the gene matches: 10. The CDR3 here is CASSSPTSSGEQYF. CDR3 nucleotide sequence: TGTGCCAGCAGCTCTCCGACTAGCTCGGGAGAGCAGTACTTC.

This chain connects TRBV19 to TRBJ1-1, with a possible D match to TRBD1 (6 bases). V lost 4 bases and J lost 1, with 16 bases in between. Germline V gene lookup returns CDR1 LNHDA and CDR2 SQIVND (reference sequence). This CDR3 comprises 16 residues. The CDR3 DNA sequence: TGTGCCAGTAGTACCCTAAACGGACAGTCGAACACTGAAGCTTTCTTT. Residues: CASSTLNGQSNTEAFF.

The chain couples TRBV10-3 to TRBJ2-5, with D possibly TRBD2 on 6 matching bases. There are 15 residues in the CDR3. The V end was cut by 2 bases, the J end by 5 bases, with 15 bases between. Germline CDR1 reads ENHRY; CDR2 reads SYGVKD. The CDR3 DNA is TGTGCCATCAGTGAGCGGGAGTCCGGTTTTGAGACCCAGTACTTC. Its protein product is CAISERESGFETQYF.

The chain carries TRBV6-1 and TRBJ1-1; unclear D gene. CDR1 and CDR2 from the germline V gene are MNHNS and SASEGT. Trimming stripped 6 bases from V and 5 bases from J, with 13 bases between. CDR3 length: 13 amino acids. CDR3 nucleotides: TGTGCCAGCAGACCCAGTGAGGGAACTGAAGCTTTCTTT. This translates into CASRPSEGTEAFF.

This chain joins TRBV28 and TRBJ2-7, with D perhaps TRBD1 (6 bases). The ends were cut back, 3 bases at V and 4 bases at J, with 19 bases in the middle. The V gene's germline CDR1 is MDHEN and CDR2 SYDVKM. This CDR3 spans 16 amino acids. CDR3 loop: CASSFRGRLDVYEQYF. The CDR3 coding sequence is TGTGCCAGCAGTTTCAGGGGTAGATTGGACGTATACGAGCAGTACTTC.

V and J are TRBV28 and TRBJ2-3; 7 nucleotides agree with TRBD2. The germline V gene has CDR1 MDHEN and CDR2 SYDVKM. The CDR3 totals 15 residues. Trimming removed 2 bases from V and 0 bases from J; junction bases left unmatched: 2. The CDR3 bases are TGTGCCAGCAGTTTACTAGCGGATAGCACAGATACGCAGTATTTT. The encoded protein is CASSLLADSTDTQYF.

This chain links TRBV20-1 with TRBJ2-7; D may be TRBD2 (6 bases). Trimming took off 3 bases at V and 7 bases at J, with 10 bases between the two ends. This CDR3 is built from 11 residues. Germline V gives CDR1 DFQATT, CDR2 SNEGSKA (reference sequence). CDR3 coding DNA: TGCAGTGCTAGGGGGGGTAAGGAGCAGTACTTC. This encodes CSARGGKEQYF.

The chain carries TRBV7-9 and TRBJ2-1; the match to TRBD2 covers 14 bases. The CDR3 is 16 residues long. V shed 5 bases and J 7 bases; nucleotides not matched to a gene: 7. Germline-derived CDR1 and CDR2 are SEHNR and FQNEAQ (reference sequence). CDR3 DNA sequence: TGTGCCAGCAGCGAGACCGGGACTAGCGGGAGAAATGAGCAGTTCTTC. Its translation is CASSETGTSGRNEQFF.

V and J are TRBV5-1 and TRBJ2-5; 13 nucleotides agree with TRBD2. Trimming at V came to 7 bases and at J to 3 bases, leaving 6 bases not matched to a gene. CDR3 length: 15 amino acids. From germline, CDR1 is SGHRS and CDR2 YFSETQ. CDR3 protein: CASATGTSGEETQYF. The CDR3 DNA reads TGCGCCAGCGCGACCGGGACTAGCGGGGAAGAGACCCAGTACTTC.

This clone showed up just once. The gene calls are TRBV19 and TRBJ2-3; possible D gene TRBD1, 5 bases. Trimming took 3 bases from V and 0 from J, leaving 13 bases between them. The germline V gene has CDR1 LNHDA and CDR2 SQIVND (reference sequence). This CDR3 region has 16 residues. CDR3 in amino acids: CASSIGQGGSTDTQYF. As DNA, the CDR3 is TGTGCCAGTAGTATTGGGCAGGGTGGGAGCACAGATACGCAGTATTTT.

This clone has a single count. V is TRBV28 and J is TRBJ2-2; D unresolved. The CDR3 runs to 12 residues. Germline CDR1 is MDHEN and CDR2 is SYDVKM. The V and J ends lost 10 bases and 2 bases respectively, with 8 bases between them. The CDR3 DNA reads TGTGCCACCACAAAAAACACCGGGGAGCTGTTTTTT. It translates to CATTKNTGELFF.

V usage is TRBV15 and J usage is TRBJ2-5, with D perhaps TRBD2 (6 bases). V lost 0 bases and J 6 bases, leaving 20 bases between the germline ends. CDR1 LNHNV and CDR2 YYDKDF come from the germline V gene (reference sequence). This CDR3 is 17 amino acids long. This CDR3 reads CATSRERERSLGQTQYF. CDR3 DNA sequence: TGTGCCACCAGCAGAGAACGGGAGAGGTCCCTGGGGCAGACCCAGTACTTC.

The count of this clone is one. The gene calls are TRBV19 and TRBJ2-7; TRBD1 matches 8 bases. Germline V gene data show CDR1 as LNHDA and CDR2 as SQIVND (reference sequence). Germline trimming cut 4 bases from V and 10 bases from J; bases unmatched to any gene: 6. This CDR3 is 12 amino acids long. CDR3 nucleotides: TGTGCCAGTAGTAAGAGCAGGGGGCTTCAGTACTTC. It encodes CASSKSRGLQYF. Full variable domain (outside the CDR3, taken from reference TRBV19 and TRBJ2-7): DGGITQSPKYLFRKEGQNVTLSCEQNLNHDAMYWYRQDPGQGLRLIYYSQIVNDFQKGDIAEGYSVSREKKESFPLTVTSAQKNPTAFYLCASSKSRGLQYFGPGTRLTVT.

The CDR3 sequence: CASSTDRLMEGYTF. In nucleotides, the CDR3 is TGTGCCAGCTCAACGGACAGGCTAATGGAAGGCTACACCTTC. The chain links TRBV18 to TRBJ1-2; 7 bases map to TRBD1. Per germline, CDR1 KGHSH and CDR2 LQKENI. This CDR3 is built from 14 residues. Trimming cost V 5 bases and J 8 bases; bases outside gene matches: 11. The variable domain in full, completed from reference TRBV18 and TRBJ1-2, reads NAGVMQNPRHLVRRRGQEARLRCSPMKGHSHVYWYRQLPEEGLKFMVYLQKENIIDESGMPKERFSAEFPKEGPSILRIQQVVRGDSAAYFCASSTDRLMEGYTFGSGTRLTVV.

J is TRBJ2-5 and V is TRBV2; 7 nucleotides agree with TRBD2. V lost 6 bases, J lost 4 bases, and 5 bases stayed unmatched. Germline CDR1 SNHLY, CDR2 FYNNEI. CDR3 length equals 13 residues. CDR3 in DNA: TGTGCCAGCAGGCCCACTAGCGTAGAGACCCAGTACTTC. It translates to CASRPTSVETQYF. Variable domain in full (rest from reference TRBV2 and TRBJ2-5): EPEVTQTPSHQVTQMGQEVILRCVPISNHLYFYWYRQILGQKVEFLVSFYNNEISEKSEIFDDQFSVERPDGSNFTLKIRSTKLEDSAMYFCASRPTSVETQYFGPGTRLLVL.

CDR3 bases: TGCGCCAGCAGCTTGCAAGCCTTCCAAGAGACCCAGTACTTC. This encodes CASSLQAFQETQYF. The chain employs TRBV5-1 and TRBJ2-5; the D is unclear. The CDR3 loop spans 14 amino acids. Trimming cost V 1 base and J 1 base, with 8 bases left between them. In germline, CDR1 is SGHRS, CDR2 YFSETQ.

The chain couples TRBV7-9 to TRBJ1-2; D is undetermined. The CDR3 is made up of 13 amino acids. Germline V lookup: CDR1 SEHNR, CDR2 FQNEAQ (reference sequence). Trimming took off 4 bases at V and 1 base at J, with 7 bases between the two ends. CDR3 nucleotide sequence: TGTGCCAGCAGCTCCTCGTTTAACTATGGCTACACCTTC. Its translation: CASSSSFNYGYTF. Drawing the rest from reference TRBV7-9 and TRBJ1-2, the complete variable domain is DTGVSQNPRHKITKRGQNVTFRCDPISEHNRLYWYRQTLGQGPEFLTYFQNEAQLEKSRLLSDRFSAERPKGSFSTLEIQRTEQGDSAMYLCASSSSFNYGYTFGSGTRLTVV.

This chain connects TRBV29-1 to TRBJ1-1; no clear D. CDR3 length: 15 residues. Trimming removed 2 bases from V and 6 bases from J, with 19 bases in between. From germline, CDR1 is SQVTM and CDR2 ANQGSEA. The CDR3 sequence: CSVESPSGLGAEAFF. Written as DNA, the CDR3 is TGCAGCGTTGAATCCCCGTCGGGGTTGGGAGCTGAAGCTTTCTTT.

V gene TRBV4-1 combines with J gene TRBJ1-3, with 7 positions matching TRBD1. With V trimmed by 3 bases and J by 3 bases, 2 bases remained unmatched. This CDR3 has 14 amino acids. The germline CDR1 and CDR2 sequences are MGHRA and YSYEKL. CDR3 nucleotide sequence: TGCGCCAGCAGCCAGACAGGGTTTGGAAACACCATATATTTT. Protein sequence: CASSQTGFGNTIYF.

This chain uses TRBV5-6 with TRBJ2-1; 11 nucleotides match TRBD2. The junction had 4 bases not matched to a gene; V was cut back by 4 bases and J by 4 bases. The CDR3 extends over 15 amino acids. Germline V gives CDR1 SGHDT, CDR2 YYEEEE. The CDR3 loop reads CASSRGLAGYNEQFF. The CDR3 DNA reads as TGTGCCAGCAGCCGAGGACTAGCGGGTTACAATGAGCAGTTCTTC.

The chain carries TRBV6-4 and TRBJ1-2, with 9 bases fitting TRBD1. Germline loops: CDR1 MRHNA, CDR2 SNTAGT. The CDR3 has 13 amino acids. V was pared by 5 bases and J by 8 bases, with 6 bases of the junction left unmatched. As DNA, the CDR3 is TGTGCCAGCAGTCGGACAGGGGAAGGGGGCTACACCTTC. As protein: CASSRTGEGGYTF.

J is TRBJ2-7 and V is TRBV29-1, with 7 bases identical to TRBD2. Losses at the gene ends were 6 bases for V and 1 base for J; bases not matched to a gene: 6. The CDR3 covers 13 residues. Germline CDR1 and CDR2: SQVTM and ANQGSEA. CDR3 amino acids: CSVLWGGSYEQYF. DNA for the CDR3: TGCAGCGTGTTGTGGGGAGGGTCCTACGAGCAGTACTTC.

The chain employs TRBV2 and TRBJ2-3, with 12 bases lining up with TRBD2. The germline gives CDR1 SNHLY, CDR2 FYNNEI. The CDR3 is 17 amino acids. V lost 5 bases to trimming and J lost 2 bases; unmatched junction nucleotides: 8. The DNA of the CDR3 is TGTGCCAGCAGTAACCTAGGACTAGCGGGGAACACAGATACGCAGTATTTT. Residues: CASSNLGLAGNTDTQYF.

CDR3: CASSLGPRGLAGYNEQFF. Written as DNA, the CDR3 is TGTGCCAGCAGCTTGGGTCCCCGGGGTCTAGCGGGTTACAATGAGCAGTTCTTC. This chain connects TRBV7-2 to TRBJ2-1; TRBD2 agrees at 8 bases. CDR1 SGHTA and CDR2 FQGNSA come from the germline V gene. This CDR3 has 18 residues. The junction had 14 bases not matched to a gene; V was cut back by 3 bases and J by 4 bases.

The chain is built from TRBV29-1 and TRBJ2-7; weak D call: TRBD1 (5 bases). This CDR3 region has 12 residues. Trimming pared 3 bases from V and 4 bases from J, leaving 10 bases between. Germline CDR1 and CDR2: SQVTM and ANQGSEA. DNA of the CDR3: TGCAGCGTTGACCAGGGTGGATACGAGCAGTACTTC. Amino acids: CSVDQGGYEQYF.

Here the CDR3 reads CASSVGGSWAGELFF. The CDR3 nucleotides read TGTGCCAGCAGCGTAGGCGGGAGTTGGGCCGGGGAGCTGTTTTTT. The chain couples TRBV9 to TRBJ2-2; TRBD2 agrees at 7 bases. This CDR3 contains 15 residues. Germline trimming cut 0 bases from V and 6 bases from J; bases unmatched to any gene: 5. Germline V gene lookup returns CDR1 SGDLS and CDR2 YYNGEE. The entire variable domain, with the rest obtained from reference TRBV9 and TRBJ2-2, is as follows: DSGVTQTPKHLITATGQRVTLRCSPRSGDLSVYWYQQSLDQGLQFLIQYYNGEERAKGNILERFSAQQFPDLHSELNLSSLELGDSALYFCASSVGGSWAGELFFGEGSRLTVL.

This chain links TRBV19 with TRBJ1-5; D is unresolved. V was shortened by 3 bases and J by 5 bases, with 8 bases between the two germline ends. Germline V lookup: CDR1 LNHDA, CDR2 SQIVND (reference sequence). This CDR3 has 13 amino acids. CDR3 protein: CASSIRVYQPQHF. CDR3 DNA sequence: TGTGCCAGTAGTATTAGAGTATATCAGCCCCAGCATTTT.

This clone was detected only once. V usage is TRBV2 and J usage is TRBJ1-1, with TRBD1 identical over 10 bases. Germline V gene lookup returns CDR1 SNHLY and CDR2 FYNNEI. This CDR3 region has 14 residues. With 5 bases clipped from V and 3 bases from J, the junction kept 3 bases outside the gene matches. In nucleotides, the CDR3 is TGTGCCAGCAGTAAAGGACAGGGGGACACTGAAGCTTTCTTT. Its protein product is CASSKGQGDTEAFF.

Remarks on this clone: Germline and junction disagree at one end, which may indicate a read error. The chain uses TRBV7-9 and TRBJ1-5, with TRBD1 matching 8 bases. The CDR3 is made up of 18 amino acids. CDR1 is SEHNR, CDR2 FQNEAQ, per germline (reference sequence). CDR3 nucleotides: TGTGCCAACAGCTTAGGGGGGACAGGTTTGTATAGCAATCAGCCCCAGCATTTT. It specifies CANSLGGTGLYSNQPQHF.

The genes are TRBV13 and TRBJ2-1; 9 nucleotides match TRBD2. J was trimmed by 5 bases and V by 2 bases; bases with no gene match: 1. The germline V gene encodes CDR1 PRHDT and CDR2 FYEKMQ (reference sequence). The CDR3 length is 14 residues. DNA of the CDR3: TGTGCCAGCAGCTTAAGACTAGCGGACAATGAGCAGTTCTTC. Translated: CASSLRLADNEQFF.